These T cell receptor beta chains were read from a single sample in a study of T cell responses to AZD1222 COVID-19 vaccine. This table comes from immunoSEQ multiplex PCR, and its TCRdb copy is limited to in-frame clones, with some not included. The top ten hold about 1.3% of the sample, which has more than 60,000 clones, under 90% seen once. The sequences come from peripheral blood, collected 28 days after the second AZD1222 dose. The receptors shown here come from an adult who received the AZD1222 COVID-19 vaccine. CDR3s include the opening cysteine and the closing phenylalanine or tryptophan. A D gene is named only where the DNA matches it firmly. Where a row states a size, it is once, few, many or the class of an expanded clone; other rows omit it.

clone_size j_call d_call v_call cdr3_nt cdr3_aa
. TRBJ1-1 . TRBV5-4 TGTGCCAGCAGCTTGATGCGCATGAACACTGAAGCTTTCTTT CASSLMRMNTEAFF
. TRBJ2-7 . TRBV7-8 TGTGCCAGCACCATTGAACCCTACGGAGAGCAGTACTTC CASTIEPYGEQYF
once TRBJ1-2 . TRBV7-2 TGTGCCAGCAGCTTAATTAGTGCAGGAGCTAACTATGGCTACACCTTC CASSLISAGANYGYTF
. TRBJ1-6 . TRBV28 TGTGCCAGCAGTTTCCCGTTGGGCACAGGCCAGGATTCACCCCTCCACTTT CASSFPLGTGQDSPLHF
. TRBJ1-2 . TRBV18 TGTGCCAGCTCACGTGAGGGAACAGCCTATGGCTACACCTTC CASSREGTAYGYTF
. TRBJ1-1 . TRBV4-2 TGTGCCAGCAGCCAAGATCCCGGACGGGGGGATATCATGAACACTGAAGCTTTCTTT CASSQDPGRGDIMNTEAFF
. TRBJ2-5 . TRBV23-1 TGCGCCAGCAGTCAATCGGGTGCGGCAGTCGAAGAGACCCAGTACTTC CASSQSGAAVEETQYF
. TRBJ1-4 . TRBV6-5 TGTGCCAGCAGGGGCAGAGATGAAAAACTGTTTTTT CASRGRDEKLFF
. TRBJ1-2 TRBD1 TRBV28 TGTGCCAGCAGCCACGCAACAGGGGTACATGGCTACACCTTC CASSHATGVHGYTF
. TRBJ1-2 TRBD1 TRBV3-1/TRBV3-2 TGTGCCAGCAGCCAACAGACAGGGGTCCAGTATGGCTACACCTTC CASSQQTGVQYGYTF
. TRBJ1-6 TRBD1 TRBV7-3 TGTGCCAGCAGCAAGACAGGGTTTCGGGATTCACCCCTCCACTTT CASSKTGFRDSPLHF
. TRBJ2-7 TRBD2 TRBV3-1/TRBV3-2 TGTGCCAGCAGCCTAACTAGCGGGAGCTACGAGCAGTACTTC CASSLTSGSYEQYF
. TRBJ1-1 . TRBV7-8 TGTGCCAGCAGCTTAGTGGTTCGGGGCACTGAAGCTTTCTTT CASSLVVRGTEAFF
. TRBJ2-1 TRBD2 TRBV10-3 TGTGCCATCAGTGAGTCGAGTGGACTAGTCGCCGATGAGCAGTTCTTC CAISESSGLVADEQFF
once TRBJ2-7 . TRBV10-3 TGTGCCATCAGTCGAACGGGGGAGCAGTACTTC CAISRTGEQYF
. TRBJ2-7 TRBD2 TRBV6-5 TGTGCCAGCGGGGCACTAGCGGCTGAGCAGTACTTC CASGALAAEQYF
once TRBJ2-7 TRBD1 TRBV28 TGTGCCAGCAGTCCGCCGACAGGGTCCTACGAGCAGTACTTC CASSPPTGSYEQYF
. TRBJ2-7 . TRBV3-1/TRBV3-2 TGTGCCAGCAGAGACGTCGACGAGCAGTACTTC CASRDVDEQYF
few TRBJ2-3 TRBD2 TRBV18 TGTGCCAGCTCACCGGAGCGGGAGACTACAGATACGCAGTATTTT CASSPERETTDTQYF
once TRBJ1-2 . TRBV9 TGTGCCAGCTCCCGGACGATCAACTATGGCTACACCTTC CASSRTINYGYTF
. TRBJ2-7 TRBD1 TRBV27 TGTGCCAGCAGTTTCTGGACAGGCCCCTACGAGCAGTACTTC CASSFWTGPYEQYF
. TRBJ2-5 TRBD2 TRBV3-1/TRBV3-2 TGTGCCAGCAGACCTAGCGGGAGGGGGCCTAAAGAGACCCAGTACTTC CASRPSGRGPKETQYF
few TRBJ2-1 TRBD1 TRBV5-1 TGCGCCAGCAGCCGCCCGGGACAGCAGTACAATGAGCAGTTCTTC CASSRPGQQYNEQFF
. TRBJ2-2 . TRBV29-1 TGCAGCGTTGAAATGCGGAGCACCGGGGAGCTGTTTTTT CSVEMRSTGELFF
. TRBJ2-7 . TRBV21-1 TGTGCCAGCAGCAACGGGACAGGGCATAGCGGGCAGTACTTC CASSNGTGHSGQYF
. TRBJ2-5 TRBD2 TRBV27 TGTGCCAGCAGTTTAAGGGCTAGCGGGTACCAAGAGACCCAGTACTTC CASSLRASGYQETQYF
. TRBJ1-5 . TRBV6-6 TGTGCCAGCATACAGAATAGCAATCAGCCCCAGCATTTT CASIQNSNQPQHF
few TRBJ1-1 . TRBV4-1 TGCGCCAGCAGCCCCATGCGGGACACTGAAGCTTTCTTT CASSPMRDTEAFF
. TRBJ1-2 . TRBV19 TGTGCCAGTAGTATGTCCAGGGGCGTACACTATGGCTACACCTTC CASSMSRGVHYGYTF
once TRBJ2-1 TRBD2 TRBV27 TGTGCCAGCAGTTTAATAGCGGGCAGCTACAATGAGCAGTTCTTC CASSLIAGSYNEQFF
. TRBJ2-3 . TRBV30 TGTGCCTGGAGTGTACTAGCAGTGAGCACAGATACGCAGTATTTT CAWSVLAVSTDTQYF
. TRBJ2-7 . TRBV3-1/TRBV3-2 TGTGCCAGCAGCCAGAATGTTTACGAGCAGTACTTC CASSQNVYEQYF
. TRBJ1-5 TRBD1 TRBV6-6 TGTGCCAGCAGTCCTACAAGTGGACAGGGCACGGGTCAGCCCCAGCATTTT CASSPTSGQGTGQPQHF
few TRBJ2-5 . TRBV20-1 TGCAGTGCTAGTGGGCTAGCTGAGACCCAGTACTTC CSASGLAETQYF
. TRBJ1-1 . TRBV28 TGTGCCAGCAGTTGGATTTCTGGGCGGATGGGGAACACTGAAGCTTTCTTT CASSWISGRMGNTEAFF
. TRBJ2-6 . TRBV28 TGTGCCAGCAGGAACTTGATTGGGGCCAACGTCCTGACTTTC CASRNLIGANVLTF
. TRBJ1-1 . TRBV7-2 TGTGCCAGCAGCTTGGGACGCAGGAGGAACACTGAAGCTTTCTTT CASSLGRRRNTEAFF
. TRBJ2-2 . TRBV11-2 TGTGCCAGCAGCTTTCGGGGGAGTGTAAGCGGGGAGCTGTTTTTT CASSFRGSVSGELFF
. TRBJ2-7 . TRBV7-8 TGTGCCAGCAGCCGGCCCTGGGAATACGAGCAGTACTTC CASSRPWEYEQYF
. TRBJ1-4 . TRBV28 TGTGCCAGCAGGTCTGGGGCGCCGGGTGAAAAACTGTTTTTT CASRSGAPGEKLFF
. TRBJ1-1 TRBD1 TRBV7-9 TGTGCCAGCAGCCGACAGGGGGCCACTGAAGCTTTCTTT CASSRQGATEAFF
. TRBJ1-5 . TRBV6-1 TGTGCCAGCAGTGACCAATCCAATCAGCCCCAGCATTTT CASSDQSNQPQHF
once TRBJ2-7 TRBD2 TRBV7-8 TGTGCCAGCAGCCCGCAGCGGCTAGCGGGAGGGTGGGAGCAGTACTTC CASSPQRLAGGWEQYF
. TRBJ2-7 . TRBV4-1 TGCGCCAGCAGCCAGGTCGGGACCAGCAAAGCCTACGAGCAGTACTTC CASSQVGTSKAYEQYF
. TRBJ1-5 . TRBV3-1/TRBV3-2 TGTGCCAGCAGCCAAGCCCGGGAGACGTTGCCCCAGCATTTT CASSQARETLPQHF
. TRBJ2-7 . TRBV4-2 TGTGCCAGCAGCCAAGCTTTCGGACGGGCCTACGAGCAGTACTTC CASSQAFGRAYEQYF